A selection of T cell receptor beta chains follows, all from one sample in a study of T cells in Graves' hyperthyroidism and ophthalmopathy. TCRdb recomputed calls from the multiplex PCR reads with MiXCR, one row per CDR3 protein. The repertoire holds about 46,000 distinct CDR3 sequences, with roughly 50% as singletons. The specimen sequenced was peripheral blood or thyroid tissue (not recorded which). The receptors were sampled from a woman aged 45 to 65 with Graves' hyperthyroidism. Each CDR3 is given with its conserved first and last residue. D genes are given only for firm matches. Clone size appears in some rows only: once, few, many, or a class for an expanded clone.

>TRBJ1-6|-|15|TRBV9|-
CASSVSTGLGSPLHF
TGTGCCAGCAGCGTCAGCACAGGGCTCGGTTCACCCCTCCACTTT
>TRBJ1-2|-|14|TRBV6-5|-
CASSYSGGDYGYTF
TGTGCCAGCAGTTACTCGGGGGGCGACTATGGCTACACCTTC
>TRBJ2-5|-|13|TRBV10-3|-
CAICSARNETQYF
-
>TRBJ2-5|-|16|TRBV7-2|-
CASSQGVKAGDETQYF
TGTGCCAGCAGCCAAGGGGTGAAGGCAGGGGACGAGACCCAGTACTTC
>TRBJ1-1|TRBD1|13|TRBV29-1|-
CSVDRETNTEAFF
TGCAGCGTCGACAGGGAGACGAACACTGAAGCTTTCTTT
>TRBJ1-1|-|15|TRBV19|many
CASSKGPPWSTEAFF
TGTGCCAGTAGTAAGGGACCCCCGTGGAGCACTGAAGCTTTCTTT
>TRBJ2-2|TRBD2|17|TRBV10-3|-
CATLDGTSGTNTGELFF
TGTGCCACCCTGGATGGGACTAGCGGGACGAACACCGGGGAGCTGTTTTTT
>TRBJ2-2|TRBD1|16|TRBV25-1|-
CASSAPGQGITGELFF
TGTGCCAGCAGTGCGCCGGGACAGGGAATCACCGGGGAGCTGTTTTTT
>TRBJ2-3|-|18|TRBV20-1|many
CSARGGAGGQISTDTQYF
TGCAGTGCTAGAGGCGGGGCCGGCGGCCAGATTAGCACAGATACGCAGTATTTT
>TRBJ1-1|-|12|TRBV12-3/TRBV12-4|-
CASSLGRQRAFF
TGTGCCAGCAGTTTAGGGCGGCAGCGCGCTTTCTTT
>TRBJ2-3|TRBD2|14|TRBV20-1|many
CSARGTSGTDTQYF
TGCAGTGCTAGAGGGACTAGCGGTACAGATACGCAGTATTTT
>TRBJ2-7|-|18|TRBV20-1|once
CSARGVLASPGAAYEQYF
TGCAGTGCTAGAGGGGTACTAGCCTCCCCAGGGGCCGCCTACGAGCAGTACTTC
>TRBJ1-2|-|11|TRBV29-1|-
CSAQRGDGYTF
TGCAGCGCTCAAAGGGGAGATGGCTACACCTTC
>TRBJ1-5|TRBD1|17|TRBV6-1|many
CASSGQGGGRSNQPQHF
TGTGCCAGCAGTGGACAGGGCGGCGGCAGGAGCAATCAGCCCCAGCATTTT
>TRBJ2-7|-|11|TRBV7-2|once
CASSGTAEQYF
TGTGCCAGCAGCGGGACTGCCGAGCAGTACTTC
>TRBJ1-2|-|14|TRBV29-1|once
CSGTGGHPNYGYTF
TGCAGTGGCACCGGGGGACATCCGAACTATGGCTACACCTTC
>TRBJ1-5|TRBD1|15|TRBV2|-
CASKLGTGPSQPQHF
TGTGCCAGCAAACTCGGGACAGGACCAAGTCAGCCCCAACATTTT
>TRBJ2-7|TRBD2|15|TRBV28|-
CASSSLAGMDYEQYF
TGTGCCAGCAGTTCTCTAGCGGGCATGGACTACGAGCAGTACTTC
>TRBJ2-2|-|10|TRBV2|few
CASSPWELFF
TGTGCCAGCAGCCCCTGGGAGCTGTTTTTT
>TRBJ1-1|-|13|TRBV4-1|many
CASSWGVNTEAFF
TGCGCCAGCAGTTGGGGGGTGAACACTGAAGCTTTCTTT
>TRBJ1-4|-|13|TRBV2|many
CASSPGLSGKLFF
TGTGCCAGCAGCCCGGGACTTAGCGGAAAACTGTTTTTT
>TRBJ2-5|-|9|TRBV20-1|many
CSAGVTQYF
TGCAGTGCCGGTGTGACCCAGTACTTC
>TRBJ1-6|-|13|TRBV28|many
CASSVPGGTPLHF
TGTGCCAGCAGTGTCCCTGGCGGAACACCCCTCCACTTT
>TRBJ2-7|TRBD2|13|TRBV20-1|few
CSATIAGDHEQYF
TGCAGTGCTACGATAGCGGGAGACCACGAGCAGTACTTC
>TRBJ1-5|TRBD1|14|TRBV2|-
CASKGTGSNQPQHF
TGTGCCAGCAAGGGGACAGGGAGCAATCAGCCCCAGCATTTT
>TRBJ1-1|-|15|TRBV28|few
CASSPLRNLNTEAFF
TGTGCCAGCAGTCCACTCAGGAATTTGAACACTGAAGCTTTCTTT
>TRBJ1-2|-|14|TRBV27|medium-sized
CASSLYKGTYGYTF
TGTGCCAGCAGTTTATACAAGGGGACCTATGGCTACACCTTC
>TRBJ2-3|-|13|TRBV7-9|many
CASSQRHLNTQYF
TGTGCCAGCAGCCAGAGACACCTTAATACGCAGTATTTT
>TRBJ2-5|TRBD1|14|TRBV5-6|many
CASSMTGVQETQYF
TGTGCCAGCAGCATGACAGGGGTCCAAGAGACCCAGTACTTC
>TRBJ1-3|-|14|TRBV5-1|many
CASSFKGSGNTIYF
TGCGCCAGCAGCTTCAAGGGCTCTGGAAACACCATATATTTT
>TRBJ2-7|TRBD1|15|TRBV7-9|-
CASSLAIRTGGEQYF
TGTGCCAGCAGCTTAGCAATAAGGACAGGGGGCGAGCAGTACTTC
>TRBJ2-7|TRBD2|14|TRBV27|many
CASSYRTSDYEQYF
TGTGCCAGCAGTTATCGGACTAGCGACTACGAGCAGTACTTC
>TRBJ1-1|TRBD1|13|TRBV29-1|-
CSVRGTENTEAFF
TGCAGCGTGCGCGGGACAGAGAACACTGAAGCTTTCTTT
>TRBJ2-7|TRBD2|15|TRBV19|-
CASSISGSNLYEQYF
TGTGCCAGTAGTATCAGCGGGAGTAACCTCTACGAGCAGTACTTC
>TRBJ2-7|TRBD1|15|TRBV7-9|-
CASSARDRVSYEQYF
TGTGCCAGCAGCGCGCGGGACAGGGTTTCCTACGAGCAGTACTTC
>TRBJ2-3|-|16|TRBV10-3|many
CAISEPGQGGADTQYF
TGTGCCATCAGTGAGCCCGGTCAGGGAGGCGCAGATACGCAGTATTTT
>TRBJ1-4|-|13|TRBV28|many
CASSGEGVEKLFF
TGTGCCAGCTCTGGGGAAGGGGTCGAAAAACTGTTTTTT
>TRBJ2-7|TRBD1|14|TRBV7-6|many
CASSLDQGAYEQYF
TGTGCCAGCAGCTTAGATCAGGGGGCCTACGAGCAGTACTTC
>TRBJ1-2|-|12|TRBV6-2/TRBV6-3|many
CASSLGAYGYTF
TGTGCCAGTTCACTGGGAGCGTATGGCTACACCTTC
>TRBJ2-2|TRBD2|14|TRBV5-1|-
CASKRTSEVGELFF
TGCGCCAGCAAACGGACTAGCGAGGTCGGGGAGCTGTTTTTT
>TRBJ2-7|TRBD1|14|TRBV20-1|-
CSASSLGQGYEQYF
TGCAGTGCCAGCAGCTTAGGACAGGGCTACGAGCAGTACTTC
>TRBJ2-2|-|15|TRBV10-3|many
CAISEWQTNTGELFF
TGTGCCATCAGTGAATGGCAGACGAACACCGGGGAGCTGTTTTTT
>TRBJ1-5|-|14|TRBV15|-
CATSSTGSNQPQHF
TGTGCCACCAGCAGCACAGGGAGCAATCAGCCCCAGCATTTT
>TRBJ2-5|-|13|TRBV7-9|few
CASSWLGEETQYF
TGTGCCAGCAGCTGGTTAGGGGAAGAGACCCAGTACTTC
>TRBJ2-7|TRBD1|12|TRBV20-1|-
CSANDRGYEQYF
TGCAGTGCTAACGACAGGGGGTACGAGCAGTACTTC
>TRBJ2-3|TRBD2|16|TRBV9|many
CASSVDFGLADNTQYF
TGTGCCAGCAGCGTAGATTTTGGTCTAGCGGACAATACGCAGTATTTT
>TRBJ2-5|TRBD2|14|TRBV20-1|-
CSARSGRAKETQYF
TGCAGTGCTCGGAGCGGGAGGGCCAAGGAGACCCAGTACTTC
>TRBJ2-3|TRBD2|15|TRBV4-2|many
CASSQEGRELDTQYF
TGTGCCAGCAGCCAAGAAGGGCGGGAGCTGGATACGCAGTATTTT
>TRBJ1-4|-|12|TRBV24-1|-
CATSDRNEELSF
TGTGCCACCAGTGACAGGAATGAAGAACTGTCTTTT
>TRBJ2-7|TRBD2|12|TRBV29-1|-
CSFRLAGYEQYF
TGCAGCTTTCGACTAGCGGGCTACGAGCAGTACTTC
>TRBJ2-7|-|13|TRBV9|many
CASSVGDYYEQYF
TGTGCCAGCAGCGTAGGTGACTACTACGAGCAGTACTTC
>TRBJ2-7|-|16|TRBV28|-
CASTPVTGTQGYEQCF
TGTGCCAGCACCCCGGTGACAGGTACCCAAGGGTACGAGCAGTGCTTC
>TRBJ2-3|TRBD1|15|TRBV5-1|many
CASTTGTGTGDTQYF
TGCGCCAGCACCACCGGGACAGGGACTGGAGATACGCAGTATTTT
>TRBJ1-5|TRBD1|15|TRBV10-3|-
CAISRDRGVQETQHF
TGTGCCATCAGCAGGGACAGGGGTGTCCAAGAGACCCAGCATTTT
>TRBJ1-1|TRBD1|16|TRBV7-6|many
CASSPGTALTNTEAFF
TGTGCCAGCAGCCCTGGGACAGCGCTGACCAACACTGAAGCTTTCTTT
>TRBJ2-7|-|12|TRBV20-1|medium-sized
CSARDLQEEQYF
TGCAGTGCCCGGGACCTTCAAGAGGAGCAGTACTTC
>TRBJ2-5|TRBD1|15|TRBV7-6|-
CASSFPPGQGETQYF
TGTGCCAGCAGCTTTCCCCCGGGACAGGGGGAGACCCAGTACTTC
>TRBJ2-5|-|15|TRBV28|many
CASSLGNRAQETQYF
TGTGCCAGCAGTTTAGGGAACAGGGCCCAAGAGACCCAGTACTTC
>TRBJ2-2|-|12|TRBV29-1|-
CSVVGGPGELFF
TGCAGCGTTGTGGGGGGCCCCGGGGAGCTGTTTTTT